These T cell receptor beta chains were read from a single sample in a study of response to subunit inactivated influenza vaccine. One entry per CDR3 protein results from TCRdb running MiXCR on the RT-PCR reads. The sample records roughly 630,000 distinct CDR3 sequences, about 14% being singletons. Sequenced here: PBMCs from blood, sampled less than 15 days before vaccination. The source of these receptors is a middle-aged man who received an inactivated influenza vaccine. Each CDR3 is given with its conserved first and last residue. The D gene is left open where the match is weak. Expanded clones get a size class; other rows say once, few or many, or leave the size out.

v_call: TRBV4-2; clone_size: few; j_call: TRBJ2-7; d_call: TRBD1; cdr3_aa: CASSQEGTGIYEQYF; cdr3_nt: TGTGCCAGCAGCCAAGAGGGGACAGGGATCTACGAGCAGTACTTC
v_call: TRBV7-8; clone_size: .; j_call: TRBJ1-4; d_call: .; cdr3_aa: CASSSDYATNEKLFF; cdr3_nt: TGTGCCAGCAGCTCGGACTACGCAACTAATGAAAAACTGTTTTTT
v_call: TRBV3-1; clone_size: .; j_call: TRBJ2-7; d_call: .; cdr3_aa: CASSQDRRGEQYF; cdr3_nt: TGTGCCAGCAGCCAAGATAGGAGGGGCGAGCAGTACTTC
v_call: TRBV3-1; clone_size: few; j_call: TRBJ2-2; d_call: .; cdr3_aa: CASSQAGHGELFF; cdr3_nt: TGTGCCAGCAGCCAGGCAGGCCACGGGGAGCTGTTTTTT
v_call: TRBV20-1; clone_size: once; j_call: TRBJ2-5; d_call: TRBD2; cdr3_aa: CCARDLPSGGKETQYF; cdr3_nt: TGCTGTGCTAGAGATCTGCCTAGCGGGGGGAAAGAGACCCAGTACTTC
v_call: TRBV7-9; clone_size: few; j_call: TRBJ1-2; d_call: .; cdr3_aa: CASSPQDGYTF; cdr3_nt: TGTGCCAGCAGCCCACAGGATGGCTACACCTTC
v_call: TRBV12-3/TRBV12-4; clone_size: many; j_call: TRBJ2-1; d_call: .; cdr3_aa: CASRIGLYNEQFF; cdr3_nt: TGTGCCAGCAGAATCGGACTTTACAATGAGCAGTTCTTC
v_call: TRBV5-1; clone_size: .; j_call: TRBJ2-1; d_call: .; cdr3_aa: CASSTTRPDDQQFF; cdr3_nt: TGCGCCAGCAGCACCACTAGACCCGACGATCAGCAGTTCTTC
v_call: TRBV11-1; clone_size: .; j_call: TRBJ2-7; d_call: TRBD2; cdr3_aa: CASSSIRIRTSGNGYEQYF; cdr3_nt: TGTGCCAGCAGCTCGATAAGGATACGGACTAGCGGGAACGGCTACGAGCAGTACTTC
v_call: TRBV7-9; clone_size: .; j_call: TRBJ1-6; d_call: TRBD1; cdr3_aa: CASSAGQASYNSPLHF; cdr3_nt: TGTGCCAGCAGCGCGGGACAGGCATCCTATAATTCACCCCTCCACTTT
v_call: TRBV24-1; clone_size: few; j_call: TRBJ2-2; d_call: .; cdr3_aa: CATSDSVSGELFF; cdr3_nt: TGTGCCACCAGTGACAGTGTCTCCGGGGAGCTGTTTTTT
v_call: TRBV5-5; clone_size: few; j_call: TRBJ2-7; d_call: .; cdr3_aa: CASSFPGNAYEQYF; cdr3_nt: TGTGCCAGCAGCTTTCCGGGAAATGCCTACGAGCAGTACTTC
v_call: TRBV10-3; clone_size: .; j_call: TRBJ2-7; d_call: .; cdr3_aa: CAITRGGGAYEQYF; cdr3_nt: TGTGCCATCACCAGGGGCGGTGGCGCCTACGAGCAGTACTTC
v_call: TRBV6-1; clone_size: few; j_call: TRBJ2-5; d_call: .; cdr3_aa: CASSRPNRVSIETQYF; cdr3_nt: TGTGCCAGCAGTCGACCTAACAGGGTATCGATAGAGACCCAGTACTTC
v_call: TRBV6-7; clone_size: .; j_call: TRBJ2-1; d_call: .; cdr3_aa: CASSYSVDSTNEQFF; cdr3_nt: TGTGCCAGCAGTTACTCGGTTGACAGTACCAATGAGCAGTTCTTC
v_call: TRBV7-2; clone_size: .; j_call: TRBJ2-3; d_call: TRBD2; cdr3_aa: CASSFTFSGRVTDTQYF; cdr3_nt: TGTGCCAGCAGCTTTACTTTTAGCGGGAGAGTCACAGATACGCAGTATTTT
v_call: TRBV25-1; clone_size: many; j_call: TRBJ2-7; d_call: .; cdr3_aa: CASTEGGDEQYF; cdr3_nt: TGTGCCAGCACCGAGGGGGGGGACGAGCAGTACTTC
v_call: TRBV7-2; clone_size: few; j_call: TRBJ2-7; d_call: .; cdr3_aa: CASSPPGRGTYEQYF; cdr3_nt: TGTGCCAGCAGCCCGCCGGGACGGGGCACCTACGAGCAGTACTTC
v_call: TRBV12-3/TRBV12-4; clone_size: few; j_call: TRBJ2-2; d_call: TRBD1; cdr3_aa: CASSRGTASGELFF; cdr3_nt: TGTGCCAGCAGTAGAGGGACAGCCTCCGGGGAGCTGTTTTTT
v_call: TRBV5-5; clone_size: .; j_call: TRBJ2-3; d_call: .; cdr3_aa: CASETGWGTDTQYF; cdr3_nt: TGTGCCAGCGAGACGGGCTGGGGCACAGATACGCAGTATTTT
v_call: TRBV7-2; clone_size: .; j_call: TRBJ2-7; d_call: .; cdr3_aa: CASSSSNFYEQYF; cdr3_nt: TGTGCCAGCAGCTCATCAAATTTCTACGAGCAGTACTTC
v_call: TRBV20-1; clone_size: .; j_call: TRBJ2-7; d_call: .; cdr3_aa: CSARVGKGRVFEQYF; cdr3_nt: TGCAGTGCTAGGGTAGGAAAGGGACGGGTCTTTGAGCAGTACTTC
v_call: TRBV7-9; clone_size: .; j_call: TRBJ2-1; d_call: .; cdr3_aa: CASSPAGVRYNEQFF; cdr3_nt: TGTGCCAGCAGCCCCGCCGGGGTGCGGTACAATGAGCAGTTCTTC
v_call: TRBV29-1; clone_size: few; j_call: TRBJ2-1; d_call: .; cdr3_aa: CSASPSVSSYNEQFF; cdr3_nt: TGCAGCGCCTCCCCCTCCGTGAGCTCCTACAATGAGCAGTTCTTC
v_call: TRBV11-2; clone_size: .; j_call: TRBJ2-5; d_call: TRBD1; cdr3_aa: CASSSVLGRGLQETQYF; cdr3_nt: TGTGCCAGCAGCTCGGTGTTGGGCAGGGGGTTACAAGAGACCCAGTACTTC
v_call: TRBV12-3/TRBV12-4; clone_size: many; j_call: TRBJ1-5; d_call: .; cdr3_aa: CASSLTDIRNQPQHF; cdr3_nt: TGTGCCAGCAGTTTAACAGATATTCGCAATCAGCCCCAGCATTTT
v_call: TRBV11-2; clone_size: .; j_call: TRBJ2-1; d_call: .; cdr3_aa: CASSLDLPGYNEQFF; cdr3_nt: TGTGCCAGCAGCTTAGACCTACCAGGCTACAATGAGCAGTTCTTC
v_call: TRBV10-3; clone_size: .; j_call: TRBJ2-1; d_call: TRBD1; cdr3_aa: CAISESIEGTDYNEQFF; cdr3_nt: TGTGCCATCAGTGAGTCGATTGAAGGGACAGACTACAATGAGCAGTTCTTC